This is a list of T cell receptor beta chains from one sample in a study of neurological immune-mediated disorders. Using its own MiXCR run on the 5' RACE reads, TCRdb lists one record per CDR3 protein. The table includes around 68,000 distinct CDR3 sequences, 3.5% to 4.5% detected once. What was sequenced was PBMCs. These receptors were taken from a man aged 45-65 years with multiple sclerosis. Each CDR3 is given without its conserved first and last residue. Fields, in order: CDR3 length, J gene, D gene, V gene, CDR3 protein. The D gene is left open where the match is weak.

12	TRBJ2-7	NA	TRBV10-3	ATGTRIDVHEQY
15	TRBJ1-4	NA	TRBV4-3	ASSQAWLGGTNEKLF
14	TRBJ2-5	TRBD1	TRBV5-1	ASSYGRTGDQETQY
12	TRBJ1-2	TRBD1	TRBV10-3	AISEPGTDYGYT
11	TRBJ1-1	NA	TRBV6-5	ASSYGKGTEAF
11	TRBJ1-1	NA	TRBV20-1	SASRRVTTEAF
13	TRBJ2-5	NA	TRBV7-2	ASSLLGPISETQY
12	TRBJ2-3	NA	TRBV2	ASRRGTSTDTQY
12	TRBJ2-5	NA	TRBV29-1	SVEVGPVRETQY
12	TRBJ2-7	NA	TRBV5-1	ASSFGDSSYEQY
12	TRBJ1-6	NA	TRBV13	ASSLGGDNSPLH
13	TRBJ2-7	TRBD1	TRBV11-2	ASSLVAGGAYEQY
14	TRBJ2-5	TRBD2	TRBV7-2	ASSLARGGASKTQY
12	TRBJ1-1	TRBD1	TRBV20-1	SARDLGDRGEAF
8	TRBJ1-4	NA	TRBV20-1	SALNEKLF
14	TRBJ2-1	TRBD2	TRBV6-5	ASSPRLASSYNEQF
13	TRBJ1-2	TRBD1	TRBV5-1	ASSPGQVSYYGYT
13	TRBJ2-1	NA	TRBV2	ASSRTNGIYNEQF
12	TRBJ2-5	NA	TRBV20-1	SARRVYRQETQY
14	TRBJ2-5	NA	TRBV7-9	ASSLPVAQGLETQY
11	TRBJ2-5	NA	TRBV20-1	SASVAPQETQY
13	TRBJ1-5	NA	TRBV7-9	ASSPGTAVNQPQN
14	TRBJ2-3	TRBD2	TRBV7-6	ASSPRTSGGADTQY
11	TRBJ1-5	NA	TRBV20-1	SAIPSGNQPQH
10	TRBJ2-1	NA	TRBV7-9	ASGLGEGEQF
12	TRBJ2-1	NA	TRBV11-2	ASLEGKNYNEQF
10	TRBJ1-1	NA	TRBV12-3/TRBV12-4	ASSLEGLEAF
10	TRBJ1-2	NA	TRBV20-1	SARDEYRGYT
12	TRBJ1-5	NA	TRBV29-1	SVTTGVSNQPQH
13	TRBJ2-3	NA	TRBV7-2	ASSLGVRSTDTQY
10	TRBJ1-2	NA	TRBV20-1	SAHPGPYGYT
12	TRBJ2-5	NA	TRBV5-5	ASRRQWGQETQY
12	TRBJ2-3	NA	TRBV12-3/TRBV12-4	ASSPTRTKDTQY
14	TRBJ2-7	TRBD2	TRBV7-2	ASSLRGRGGVHEQY
12	TRBJ1-1	NA	TRBV12-3/TRBV12-4	ASSPTAGNTEAF
13	TRBJ1-1	TRBD1	TRBV9	ASSATGNMNTEAF
16	TRBJ1-5	NA	TRBV7-3	ASSSWPGGGNSNQPQH
9	TRBJ2-1	NA	TRBV12-3/TRBV12-4	ASSLSVEQF
13	TRBJ2-7	TRBD2	TRBV7-9	ASSFPERGMYEQY
12	TRBJ1-6	TRBD1	TRBV6-2/TRBV6-3	ASSMDRGGSPLN
13	TRBJ2-4	TRBD2	TRBV7-2	ASSPQLAGLGIQY
10	TRBJ2-1	TRBD1	TRBV7-7	ASSSGQGEQF